This TCR beta chain derives from a study of identifying expanded T cells in peripheral blood. Healthy donors had no documented immune events, such as infections, while sampled. The study, taken as a whole, reports: Approximately 2-week clone count variance significantly increased as total template count grew. Over two and four weeks, about 17 and 20 clones changed, versus around 1.3 between replicates.

On this clone: Its target is unknown.

Trimming at V came to 6 bases and at J to 5 bases, leaving 13 bases not matched to a gene. The CDR3 is made up of 14 amino acids. Germline lookup yields CDR1 SQVTM and CDR2 ANQGSEA. Sequenced by immunoSEQ multiplex PCR; TCRdb stores in-frame clones only, minus some. The table records roughly 61,000 clones, roughly nine tenths of them present only once. V gene TRBV29-1 combines with J gene TRBJ2-7; TRBD1 aligns across 7 bases. The TCR was taken from a person between 18 and 75 years old in good health. Sequencing was carried out using blood. The CDR3 here is CSVADRVTVHEQYF. In DNA form, the CDR3 reads TGCAGCGTCGCAGACAGGGTAACAGTACACGAGCAGTACTTC.